The clone carrying this TCR beta chain has ten or more counts. The antigen is undetermined. The data derive from a study of beta chain features in type 1 diabetes. One heparinised blood draw averaging around 0.12 L was given by each donor. Via CD45RO/CCR7/CD25/CD127/CD95/CD27, cells of the CD4+ naive, central memory, regulatory and stem cell-like memory subsets were sorted. Reverse transcribing all isolated RNA meant expressed TCRB transcripts were sequenced. Produced via immunoSEQ multiplex PCR; TCRdb's table is partial and in-frame only. Counted here are more than 350,000 clones, about an eighth occurring once; the ten biggest clones make up more than 0.045%. Germline V gene lookup returns CDR1 SQVTM and CDR2 ANQGSEA. The CDR3 spans 13 residues. The V and J ends lost 4 bases and 0 bases respectively, with 9 bases between them. Overall study findings and caveats: Moderate yet significant TCRB CDR3 shortening was seen in Type 1 diabetes patients in all four CD4+ subsets.

The sequence came from a woman younger than 30 in good health. The chain has TRBV29-1 and TRBJ1-1, with unresolved D. Sequencing was done on a sample of naive CD4+ T cells from blood. CDR3 sequence (DNA): TGCAGCGTTGTGTGGCAAATGAACACTGAAGCTTTCTTT. It translates to CSVVWQMNTEAFF.